The 25 T cell receptor beta chains given below trace back to one sample, sequenced in a study of blood T cells in healthy people across ages. Then a second PCR, running roughly 7 to 11 cycles, was carried out with a sample-barcoded 5' primer and a J-beta primer mix. TCRdb reanalysed the 5' RACE reads using MiXCR and keeps one entry per CDR3 protein. The sample lists roughly 800,000 distinct CDR3 sequences, 20% to 30% occurring once. The sample was also linked to a second study, of T cells of mothers and their children.

The source material was blood. The receptors originated from a boy between 10 and 17 years old in good health.

This clonotype has more than one count but fewer than ten. This chain joins TRBV30 and TRBJ1-2; D unresolved. This CDR3 region has 13 residues. In germline, CDR1 is GTSNPN, CDR2 SVGIG (reference sequence). V dropped 3 bases and J dropped 4 bases, with 12 bases sitting between them. The CDR3 sequence: CAWRRRELYGYTF. The CDR3 nucleotides are TGTGCCTGGAGGAGACGGGAACTCTATGGCTACACCTTC.

CDR3 residues: CASKMGPSTDTQYF. CDR3 nucleotides: TGTGCCAGCAAAATGGGCCCGAGCACAGATACGCAGTATTTT. This chain joins TRBV12-3 or TRBV12-4 and TRBJ2-3; D gene uncertain. The CDR3 loop spans 14 amino acids. V lost 7 bases, J lost 0 bases, and 11 bases lay in between.

V and J are TRBV29-1 and TRBJ1-1; no firm D call. Trimming pared 7 bases from V and 7 bases from J, leaving 13 bases between. Germline V gene data show CDR1 as SQVTM and CDR2 as ANQGSEA. CDR3 size: 11 residues. The DNA of the CDR3 is TGCAGCGGAGGCCTTTGTTTTGAAGCTTTCTTT. This sequence encodes CSGGLCFEAFF.

The V call is TRBV6-6, the J call TRBJ2-1; 9 nucleotides line up with TRBD1. The CDR3 totals 14 residues. The germline CDR1 and CDR2 sequences are MNHNY and SVGAGI (reference sequence). The J segment lost 5 bases and the V segment lost 5 bases, leaving 4 bases of the junction unmatched. Written as DNA, the CDR3 is TGTGCCAGCAGTGGGACAGGGCCACACAATGAGCAGTTCTTC. This gives the protein CASSGTGPHNEQFF.

The chain combines TRBV29-1 with TRBJ2-7; no clear D gene. Germline-derived CDR1 and CDR2 are SQVTM and ANQGSEA. CDR3 length equals 10 residues. Between the trimmed V and J ends, which lost 4 bases and 5 bases, there was a span of 6 bases. CDR3 nucleotides: TGCAGCGTTGGGGAACACGAGCAGTACTTC. This encodes CSVGEHEQYF.

The rearrangement uses TRBV5-1 and TRBJ2-5; no clear D. This CDR3 is 15 amino acids long. Germline CDR1 SGHRS, CDR2 YFSETQ. V lost 2 bases and J 5 bases, leaving 16 bases between the germline ends. The CDR3 loop is CASSLGILGRETQYF. In DNA, the CDR3 is TGCGCCAGCAGCTTAGGAATCTTAGGAAGGGAGACCCAGTACTTC.

This clonotype was seen a handful of times. The rearrangement links TRBV28 to TRBJ2-6; D is undetermined. Germline V gene data show CDR1 as MDHEN and CDR2 as SYDVKM. Trimming shortened V by 3 bases and J by 0 bases, and 12 bases separated the two germline ends. This CDR3 is built from 17 residues. The CDR3 DNA sequence: TGTGCCAGCAGTTTCCCTGGACCGCTCTCTGGGGCCAACGTCCTGACTTTC. It encodes CASSFPGPLSGANVLTF.

This clonotype has a handful of counts. The V and J genes are TRBV11-1 and TRBJ2-7; the match to TRBD1 covers 10 bases. CDR1 and CDR2 from the germline V gene are SGHAT and FQDESV (reference sequence). The V and J ends lost 5 bases and 6 bases, in that order; junction bases with no gene match: 10. This CDR3 spans 15 amino acids. Here the CDR3 reads CASSARDRGGSEQYF. CDR3 nucleotides: TGTGCCAGCAGCGCCAGGGACAGGGGAGGATCCGAGCAGTACTTC.

The J gene is TRBJ1-4, the V gene TRBV29-1; no definite D call. Trimming took 4 bases from V and 1 from J, leaving 13 bases between them. Germline CDR1 is SQVTM and CDR2 is ANQGSEA. The CDR3 contains 15 residues. The CDR3 DNA follows: TGCAGCGTTGTACGGAAAGCCTTAACTAATGAAAAACTGTTTTTT. Protein: CSVVRKALTNEKLFF.

The rearrangement uses TRBV6-2 or TRBV6-3 and TRBJ1-4; D gene uncertain. CDR3 length: 16 amino acids. V lost 6 bases, J lost 7 bases, and 21 bases lay in between. In germline, CDR1 is MNHEY, CDR2 SVGEGT. CDR3 sequence (DNA): TGTGCCAGCAGCTTCCTGAGGCCCAGCCTTGGTGAAAAACTGTTTTTT. It specifies CASSFLRPSLGEKLFF.

The genes are TRBV2 and TRBJ1-4; D is uncertain. The CDR3 sequence is 16 residues long. The V end was cut by 2 bases, the J end by 0 bases, with 10 bases between. Per germline, CDR1 SNHLY and CDR2 FYNNEI. The CDR3 sequence is CASSENPPPTNEKLFF. CDR3 DNA: TGTGCCAGCAGTGAAAACCCCCCACCAACTAATGAAAAACTGTTTTTT.

This clonotype was counted between two and nine times. The genes are TRBV2 and TRBJ1-5; the D gene is possibly TRBD1 (6 bases). V lost 1 base, J lost 12 bases, and 7 bases lay in between. Germline-derived CDR1 and CDR2 are SNHLY and FYNNEI. This CDR3 region has 11 residues. For the CDR3, the DNA is TGTGCCAGCAGTGAAGGAGGGGGCCAGCATTTT. It codes for CASSEGGGQHF. Complete variable domain (other parts from reference TRBV2 and TRBJ1-5): EPEVTQTPSHQVTQMGQEVILRCVPISNHLYFYWYRQILGQKVEFLVSFYNNEISEKSEIFDDQFSVERPDGSNFTLKIRSTKLEDSAMYFCASSEGGGQHFGDGTRLSIL.

This chain uses TRBV9 with TRBJ1-1; 9 nucleotides match TRBD1. This CDR3 comprises 15 residues. With V trimmed by 0 bases and J by 5 bases, 5 bases remained unmatched. Germline lookup yields CDR1 SGDLS and CDR2 YYNGEE. The CDR3 loop is CASSVEGQGNTEAFF. The CDR3 DNA sequence: TGTGCCAGCAGCGTAGAGGGACAGGGAAATACTGAAGCTTTCTTT.

This clonotype was observed a handful of times. V and J are TRBV29-1 and TRBJ2-7; unclear D gene. CDR3 size: 12 residues. Germline V gene data show CDR1 as SQVTM and CDR2 as ANQGSEA. V was shortened by 4 bases and J by 2 bases, with 9 bases between the two germline ends. Written as DNA, the CDR3 is TGCAGCGTTGTCGCTGACACCTACGAGCAGTACTTC. Protein sequence: CSVVADTYEQYF.

This clonotype turned up a few times. The CDR3 nucleotides are TGTGCCACCAACAGGGGGGGAAACATTCAGTACTTC. It is translated as CATNRGGNIQYF. The chain employs TRBV15 and TRBJ2-4, with D possibly matching TRBD1 (8 bases). Germline assignment: CDR1 LNHNV and CDR2 YYDKDF (reference sequence). Trimming left V 7 bases short and J 6 bases short, with 10 bases between. The CDR3 contains 12 residues.

This clonotype was seen more than once but under ten times. CDR3 DNA: TGCGCCAGCAGCTATGGGACATCGGGACAGCGAAAAGGCGCTTTCTTT. This gives the protein CASSYGTSGQRKGAFF. The chain is built from TRBV5-1 and TRBJ1-1; TRBD1 matches 7 bases. The CDR3 is made up of 16 amino acids. Germline V gene data show CDR1 as SGHRS and CDR2 as YFSETQ. After removal of 3 bases from V and 11 bases from J, the junction contained 19 bases not matched to a gene.

This clonotype turned up a few times. The chain carries TRBV20-1 and TRBJ1-4, with TRBD1 matching over 7 bases. This CDR3 spans 12 amino acids. After removal of 6 bases from V and 6 bases from J, the junction contained 4 bases not matched to a gene. Per the germline V gene, CDR1 is DFQATT and CDR2 is SNEGSKA (reference sequence). The CDR3 here is CSAQGDHEKLFF. The CDR3 coding sequence is TGCAGTGCCCAGGGGGATCATGAAAAACTGTTTTTT.

The gene calls are TRBV5-1 and TRBJ1-6; D ambiguous. V was pared by 0 bases and J by 6 bases, with 13 bases between. The germline V gene has CDR1 SGHRS and CDR2 YFSETQ. The CDR3 consists of 16 residues. This CDR3 is CASSLGELSLNSPLHF. CDR3 DNA: TGCGCCAGCAGCTTGGGTGAACTATCGCTTAATTCACCCCTCCACTTT.

In this sample, this clonotype turned up a few times. The rearrangement joins TRBV6-5 to TRBJ1-5; 7 nucleotides align to TRBD1. Germline CDR1 reads MNHEY; CDR2 reads SVGAGI. This CDR3 is 17 amino acids long. J lost 7 bases, V lost 0 bases, and 12 bases had no gene match. The CDR3 coding sequence is TGTGCCAGCAGTTACTCGAATCTTCCCTTACAGGGGCAGCCCCAGCATTTT. It yields the protein CASSYSNLPLQGQPQHF.

This clonotype was counted between two and nine times. The chain combines TRBV7-9 with TRBJ1-3; D uncertain. Trimming removed 6 bases at V and 1 base at J, with 16 bases between. Germline V lookup: CDR1 SEHNR, CDR2 FQNEAQ (reference sequence). The CDR3 sequence is 16 residues long. The CDR3 DNA sequence: TGTGCCAGCAGTCGAAAACGGTTAATTTCTGGAAACACCATATATTTT. This translates into CASSRKRLISGNTIYF.

The J gene is TRBJ2-2, the V gene TRBV12-3 or TRBV12-4; 10 bases line up with TRBD2. V was pared by 6 bases and J by 6 bases, with 4 bases of the junction left unmatched. The CDR3 sequence is 14 residues long. The CDR3, as DNA: TGTGCCAGCAGCAATAGCGGGGGGCCCGGGGAGCTGTTTTTT. Amino acid sequence: CASSNSGGPGELFF.

This clonotype appeared a few times. CDR3 DNA sequence: TGTGCCAGCAGCCAAGACTACGAGACCCAGTACTTC. It encodes CASSQDYETQYF. The J gene is TRBJ2-5, the V gene TRBV14; D remains ambiguous. Germline values: CDR1 SGHDN, CDR2 FVKESK. The CDR3 contains 12 residues. The V and J ends lost 0 bases and 5 bases respectively, with 4 bases between them.

V usage is TRBV20-1 and J usage is TRBJ1-6, with unresolved D. Trimming removed 3 bases from V and 8 bases from J, with 11 bases in between. The CDR3 spans 13 residues. Germline V gene sequence: CDR1 DFQATT, CDR2 SNEGSKA (reference sequence). The CDR3 loop is CSASLNGDSPLHF. The CDR3 coding sequence is TGCAGTGCTAGTTTAAACGGTGATTCACCCCTCCACTTT.

This clonotype was detected a few times. The rearrangement uses TRBV7-2 and TRBJ2-2; weak D call: TRBD2 (5 bases). In germline, CDR1 is SGHTA, CDR2 FQGNSA. The V end lost 1 base, the J end lost 6 bases, and 12 bases lay between the germline ends. CDR3 length: 15 amino acids. The CDR3 DNA sequence: TGTGCCAGCAGCTTAGGGCTAGCTTGGGCCGGGGAGCTGTTTTTT. Translated: CASSLGLAWAGELFF.

This clonotype has more than one count but fewer than ten. V is TRBV7-9 and J is TRBJ1-4; a possible D gene is TRBD1 (5 bases). From germline, CDR1 is SEHNR and CDR2 FQNEAQ (reference sequence). This CDR3 region has 16 residues. Deletions cut 5 bases from V and 0 bases from J, with 13 bases between. CDR3 region: CASSPRGAPTNEKLFF. In DNA form, the CDR3 reads TGTGCCAGCAGCCCCCGAGGGGCGCCAACTAATGAAAAACTGTTTTTT. The full variable domain, rest sourced from reference TRBV7-9 and TRBJ1-4, is DTGVSQNPRHKITKRGQNVTFRCDPISEHNRLYWYRQTLGQGPEFLTYFQNEAQLEKSRLLSDRFSAERPKGSFSTLEIQRTEQGDSAMYLCASSPRGAPTNEKLFFGSGTQLSVL.